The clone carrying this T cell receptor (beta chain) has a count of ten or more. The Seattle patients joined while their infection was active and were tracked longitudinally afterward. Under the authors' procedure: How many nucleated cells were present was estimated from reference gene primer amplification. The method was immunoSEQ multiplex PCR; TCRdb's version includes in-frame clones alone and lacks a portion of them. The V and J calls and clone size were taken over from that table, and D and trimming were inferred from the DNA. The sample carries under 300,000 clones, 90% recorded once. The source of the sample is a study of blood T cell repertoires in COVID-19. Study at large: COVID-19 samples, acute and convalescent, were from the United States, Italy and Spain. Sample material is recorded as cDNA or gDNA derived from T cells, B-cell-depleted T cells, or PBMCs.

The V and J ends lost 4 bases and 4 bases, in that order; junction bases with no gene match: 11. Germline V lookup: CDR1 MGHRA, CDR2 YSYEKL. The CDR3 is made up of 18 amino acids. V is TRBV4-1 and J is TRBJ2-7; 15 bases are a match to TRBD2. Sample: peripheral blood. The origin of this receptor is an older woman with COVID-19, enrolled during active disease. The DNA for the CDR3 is TGCGCCAGCAGCCTTCGCGGGACTAGCGGGGGGCCTAGTTACGAGCAGTACTTC. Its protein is CASSLRGTSGGPSYEQYF.